This passage covers 24 T cell receptor beta chains from one sample sequenced in a study. Via MiXCR, TCRdb re-called the 5' RACE reads, giving one row per CDR3 protein. The sample has just under 65,000 distinct CDR3 sequences; roughly 23% are singletons. Sequenced material: memory CD4+ T cells sorted from a lymph node. As to subset: memory CD4+ T cells, CD4+CD45RO+CD25-. Source of these receptors: a female donor with breast cancer.

Remarks on this clonotype: Here the CDR3 omits its conserved ending phenylalanine or tryptophan, so a read error is the likely source. This chain uses TRBV5-1 with TRBJ2-2, with D perhaps matching TRBD1 (6 bases). Germline V lookup: CDR1 SGHRS, CDR2 YFSETQ. Between the trimmed V and J ends, which lost 1 base and 10 bases, there was a span of 14 bases. The CDR3 is 14 amino acids. CDR3 coding DNA: TGCGCCAGCAGCTTGACGGCAGGGGCATTGGAGCTGTTTATT. This codes for CASSLTAGALELFI.

This clonotype was seen ten or more times. The chain employs TRBV6-5 and TRBJ1-1, with D uncertain. CDR1 is MNHEY and CDR2 is SVGAGI in the germline V gene. V was trimmed by 5 bases and J by 2 bases, leaving 9 bases between them. The CDR3 sequence is 13 residues long. The CDR3 DNA sequence: TGTGCCAGCAGTGAAACAGTTAACACTGAAGCTTTCTTT. As protein: CASSETVNTEAFF.

V is TRBV7-9 and J is TRBJ2-2; 8 bases fit TRBD2. CDR1 and CDR2 from the germline V gene are SEHNR and FQNEAQ (reference sequence). The length of the CDR3 is 15 residues. V gave up 5 bases and J gave up 6 bases; unmatched junction bases: 8. As DNA, the CDR3 is TGTGCCAGCAGCCGACCGGGACTAGGCTCCGGGGAGCTGTTTTTT. This encodes CASSRPGLGSGELFF.

Comments on this clonotype: Being one base from a much bigger clone, this may be a read error. This chain links TRBV20-1 with TRBJ2-7; D not certain. The ends were cut back, 3 bases at V and 4 bases at J, with 19 bases in the middle. From germline, CDR1 is DFQATT and CDR2 SNEGSKA (reference sequence). The CDR3 contains 15 residues. The CDR3 DNA reads TGCAGTGCTAGCATTATCCGAGGTCAAGCTTACGAGCAGTACTTC. Translation: CSASIIRGQAYEQYF.

For this clonotype: This may arise from a read error, as a much more abundant clone is one base away. V and J are TRBV5-1 and TRBJ2-1, with D possibly TRBD2 on 5 matching bases. CDR3 length: 15 amino acids. CDR1 and CDR2 from the germline V gene are SGHRS and YFSETQ. The CDR3 DNA reads TGCGCCAGCAGCTTGGCTGGGAGCTCCTACAAGGAGCAGTTCTTC. Translating it yields CASSLAGSSYKEQFF.

In its sample, this clonotype was seen a few times. The chain employs TRBV11-2 and TRBJ2-5, with TRBD1 as a possible D gene (5 bases). Germline-derived CDR1 and CDR2 are SGHAT and FQNNGV. Trimming cost V 1 base and J 3 bases, with 15 bases left between them. There are 16 residues in the CDR3. CDR3 sequence reads: CASSLVGTAGKETQYF. CDR3 sequence (DNA): TGTGCCAGCAGCTTAGTAGGTACGGCAGGGAAAGAGACCCAGTACTTC. Combining the CDR3 with reference TRBV11-2 and TRBJ2-5 gives the whole variable domain EAGVAQSPRYKIIEKRQSVAFWCNPISGHATLYWYQQILGQGPKLLIQFQNNGVVDDSQLPKDRFSAERLKGVDSTLKIQPAKLEDSAVYLCASSLVGTAGKETQYFGPGTRLLVL.

V gene TRBV15 combines with J gene TRBJ2-4; no reliable D call. The V gene lost 0 bases and the J gene lost 3 bases, with 12 bases spanning the gap. Germline V gene data show CDR1 as LNHNV and CDR2 as YYDKDF (reference sequence). The CDR3 sequence is 16 residues long. CDR3 protein: CATSRDSLYRKNIQYF. The CDR3 DNA sequence: TGTGCCACCAGCAGAGATTCCCTTTATCGCAAAAACATTCAGTACTTC.

This clonotype was observed many times. The CDR3 region is CASTTGQEYNEQFF. CDR3 DNA: TGCGCCAGTACTACGGGACAGGAATACAATGAGCAGTTCTTC. The chain carries TRBV5-1 and TRBJ2-1; TRBD1 matches 8 bases. The germline CDR1 and CDR2 sequences are SGHRS and YFSETQ. V lost 8 bases to trimming and J lost 4 bases; unmatched junction nucleotides: 8. CDR3 length equals 14 residues.

CDR3 DNA: TGCAGTGCTTGGGGCTATGGGCACGAGCAGTACTTC. Its translation: CSAWGYGHEQYF. The chain uses TRBV20-1 and TRBJ2-7; weak D call: TRBD1 (5 bases). The CDR3 has 12 residues. CDR1 and CDR2 (germline): DFQATT, SNEGSKA (reference sequence). Between the trimmed V and J ends, which lost 5 bases and 5 bases, there was a span of 13 bases.

The J gene is TRBJ2-3, the V gene TRBV29-1; D unclear. The V and J ends lost 3 bases and 3 bases respectively, with 7 bases between them. The CDR3 has 12 amino acids. Germline V gives CDR1 SQVTM, CDR2 ANQGSEA. CDR3 in amino acids: CSVDPGTDTQYF. The CDR3 DNA reads TGCAGCGTTGATCCTGGGACAGATACGCAGTATTTT.

This clonotype showed up just a few times. CDR3 sequence: CASSEGEGEQYF. The CDR3 DNA reads TGTGCCAGCAGCGAGGGTGAAGGCGAGCAGTACTTC. The chain has TRBV7-9 and TRBJ2-7, with a possible D match to TRBD2 (5 bases). The V end lost 5 bases, the J end lost 6 bases, and 11 bases lay between the germline ends. Germline V gene sequence: CDR1 SEHNR, CDR2 FQNEAQ (reference sequence). The CDR3 contains 12 residues.

In this sample, this clonotype turned up once. At one end, the junction sequence differs from germline, possibly due to a read error. The J gene is TRBJ1-5, the V gene TRBV5-5; TRBD1 matches 7 bases. This CDR3 spans 15 amino acids. Germline CDR1 reads SGHKS; CDR2 reads YYEKEE (reference sequence). CDR3 in DNA: TGTGCCAGCAGCTTGGCCAGGGGGAGCAATCAGCCCCGGCATTTT. Protein: CASSLARGSNQPRHF.

This clonotype came up many times. This chain links TRBV28 with TRBJ1-2, with D tentatively TRBD1 (6 bases). The V end lost 3 bases, the J end lost 4 bases, and 9 bases lay between the germline ends. The CDR3 is made up of 13 amino acids. Per the germline V gene, CDR1 is MDHEN and CDR2 is SYDVKM. The CDR3 DNA is TGTGCCAGCAGTTTCGGACAGATCTATGGCTACACCTTC. Protein sequence: CASSFGQIYGYTF.

There are a few counts of this clonotype. CDR3 sequence reads: CASSHSSGSYEQYF. CDR3 DNA: TGTGCCAGCAGCCATTCTAGCGGCTCCTACGAGCAGTACTTC. This chain uses TRBV7-2 with TRBJ2-7; TRBD2 aligns across 7 bases. The CDR3 loop spans 14 amino acids. Germline-derived CDR1 and CDR2 are SGHTA and FQGNSA. Trimming at V came to 5 bases and at J to 0 bases, leaving 4 bases not matched to a gene.

This clonotype was counted at least ten times. The chain couples TRBV6-2 or TRBV6-3 to TRBJ2-5; possibly TRBD2 for D (5 bases). This CDR3 spans 17 amino acids. CDR1 is MNHEY and CDR2 is SVGEGT in the germline V gene. The V and J ends lost 4 bases and 1 base respectively, with 19 bases between them. In DNA, the CDR3 is TGTGCCAGCAGTTCGCACTTAGGAAGAGGGTTCCAAGAGACCCAGTACTTC. Its translation is CASSSHLGRGFQETQYF.

The CDR3 nucleotides are TGTGCCAGCAGTGACGGACTACTACGGAGGGGTACCTACAATGAGCAGTTCTTC. Encoded protein: CASSDGLLRRGTYNEQFF. The J gene is TRBJ2-1, the V gene TRBV25-1, with D possibly matching TRBD2 (6 bases). V dropped 3 bases and J dropped 2 bases, with 20 bases sitting between them. The germline V gene encodes CDR1 MGHDK and CDR2 SYGVNS. This CDR3 is built from 18 residues. Full variable domain (outside the CDR3, taken from reference TRBV25-1 and TRBJ2-1): EADIYQTPRYLVIGTGKKITLECSQTMGHDKMYWYQQDPGMELHLIHYSYGVNSTEKGDLSSESTVSRIRTEHFPLTLESARPSHTSQYLCASSDGLLRRGTYNEQFFGPGTRLTVL.

This clonotype was seen repeatedly, ten times or more. The chain links TRBV30 to TRBJ1-1; the D gene is possibly TRBD1 (6 bases). The CDR3 is made up of 14 amino acids. Germline V lookup: CDR1 GTSNPN, CDR2 SVGIG (reference sequence). V was clipped by 5 bases and J by 4 bases, with 17 bases between them. The CDR3 nucleotides read TGTGCCTGGGGGAAGGGGGGGGGAGGCACTGAAGCTTTCTTT. It is translated as CAWGKGGGGTEAFF.

This sequence joins TRBV5-1 and TRBJ2-1; D possibly uses TRBD1 or TRBD2 (6 bases each). Germline V gene data show CDR1 as SGHRS and CDR2 as YFSETQ. V lost 4 bases and J lost 8, with 16 bases in between. The length of the CDR3 is 14 residues. The CDR3 protein is CASSASEGDHEQFF. The CDR3 coding sequence is TGCGCCAGCAGCGCTAGCGAGGGGGACCATGAGCAGTTCTTC.

This clonotype was counted at least ten times. The chain combines TRBV5-1 with TRBJ2-1, with D perhaps matching TRBD2 (6 bases). V lost 0 bases and J lost 6, with 10 bases in between. The CDR3 is 14 amino acids. Germline CDR1 and CDR2: SGHRS and YFSETQ. CDR3 nucleotides: TGCGCCAGCAGCTTGGAGAATAGCGGCAATGAGCAGTTCTTC. Residues: CASSLENSGNEQFF.

The V and J genes are TRBV20-1 and TRBJ2-3; D uncertain. V lost 2 bases and J 0 bases, leaving 12 bases between the germline ends. CDR1 is DFQATT and CDR2 is SNEGSKA in the germline V gene (reference sequence). This CDR3 is built from 15 residues. This chain's CDR3 is CSARRRQFSTDTQYF. In DNA form, the CDR3 reads TGCAGTGCTAGAAGACGGCAGTTTAGCACAGATACGCAGTATTTT.

This rearrangement joins TRBV7-9 to TRBJ1-4; D ambiguous. Per the germline V gene, CDR1 is SEHNR and CDR2 is FQNEAQ (reference sequence). This CDR3 contains 14 residues. The germline V and J ends were trimmed by 3 bases and 7 bases, with 12 bases remaining between them. The CDR3 is CASSLNTPGEKLFF. CDR3 bases: TGTGCCAGCAGCTTGAATACCCCTGGTGAAAAACTGTTTTTT.

This chain joins TRBV6-5 and TRBJ1-2; D perhaps matches TRBD1 (6 bases). The germline V and J ends were trimmed by 0 bases and 0 bases, with 11 bases remaining between them. The CDR3 spans 16 residues. Germline-derived CDR1 and CDR2 are MNHEY and SVGAGI. In nucleotides, the CDR3 is TGTGCCAGCAGTTACTCGGGGGGACAAGCTAACTATGGCTACACCTTC. Translation gives CASSYSGGQANYGYTF.

At least ten counts were recorded for this clonotype. The CDR3 is CASTGQGDTEAFF. CDR3 coding DNA: TGTGCCAGCACGGGGCAGGGCGACACTGAAGCTTTCTTT. The gene calls are TRBV6-5 and TRBJ1-1; D possibly corresponds to TRBD1 (5 bases). The CDR3 has 13 amino acids. Trimming cost V 7 bases and J 3 bases, with 12 bases left between them. From germline, CDR1 is MNHEY and CDR2 SVGAGI.

The CDR3: CSARGDSNLFF. The CDR3 DNA is TGCAGTGCTAGAGGGGACAGTAATCTGTTTTTT. V gene TRBV20-1 combines with J gene TRBJ1-4, with 7 bases that match TRBD1. Losses at the gene ends were 1 base for V and 14 bases for J; bases not matched to a gene: 4. Germline V lookup: CDR1 DFQATT, CDR2 SNEGSKA (reference sequence). This CDR3 comprises 11 residues.